Listed below are T cell receptor beta chains from one sample, sequenced in a study of technical replicates of blood from a handful of donors. Clones were sequenced by immunoSEQ multiplex PCR, and TCRdb holds only the in-frame ones, with some missing. The sample has more than 55,000 clones; roughly 92% are singletons. Sequences were obtained from T cells isolated from PBMCs. The source of these receptors is a human donor in good health. The CDR3 runs from the conserved cysteine through the conserved F or W. The D gene is left open where the match is weak. Only part of the rows carry a size: once, few, many, or a class if the clone is expanded.

D gene	clone size	CDR3 length	V gene	J gene	CDR3 protein	CDR3 DNA
.	.	14	TRBV7-2	TRBJ2-5	CASIPMPVGETQYF	TGTGCCAGCATCCCTATGCCGGTCGGGGAGACCCAGTACTTC
TRBD1	.	14	TRBV7-8	TRBJ2-7	CASSGGQVSHEQYF	TGTGCCAGCAGCGGGGGACAGGTTTCCCACGAGCAGTACTTC
.	.	18	TRBV6-1	TRBJ2-7	CASTEIYTEGQRFYEQYF	TGTGCCAGCACTGAAATCTATACAGAGGGACAAAGGTTCTACGAGCAGTACTTC
.	.	12	TRBV10-3	TRBJ2-1	CATEVAAGEQFF	TGTGCCACCGAAGTAGCGGCGGGGGAGCAGTTCTTC
.	.	17	TRBV21-1	TRBJ2-1	CASSKASGTSSYNEQFF	TGTGCCAGCAGCAAAGCTTCAGGTACGAGCTCCTACAATGAGCAGTTCTTC
.	.	16	TRBV7-6	TRBJ2-5	CASSLEGEGTEETQYF	TGTGCCAGCAGCTTAGAGGGGGAGGGTACGGAAGAGACCCAGTACTTC
.	.	16	TRBV5-1	TRBJ2-5	CASSLVLAGLEETQYF	TGCGCCAGCAGCTTGGTATTGGCGGGTTTGGAAGAGACCCAGTACTTC
.	.	11	TRBV2	TRBJ1-4	CASSGRNLLFF	TGTGCCAGCAGTGGGAGGAACTTACTGTTTTTT
TRBD2	.	15	TRBV9	TRBJ2-1	CASGTSGSSYNEQFF	TGTGCCTCTGGGACTAGCGGAAGCTCCTACAATGAGCAGTTCTTC
TRBD1	.	17	TRBV18	TRBJ2-3	CASSPLGQGIGPDTQYF	TGTGCCAGCTCACCTCTCGGACAGGGGATTGGGCCAGATACGCAGTATTTT
.	.	12	TRBV28	TRBJ1-5	CASSRVSQPQHF	TGTGCCAGCAGCCGAGTTAGTCAGCCCCAGCATTTT
.	.	14	TRBV27	TRBJ1-1	CASSQVAGDYEAFF	TGTGCCAGCAGCCAGGTGGCGGGGGATTATGAAGCTTTCTTT
.	.	12	TRBV19	TRBJ2-2	CASSIFAGELFF	TGTGCCAGTAGTATCTTCGCCGGGGAGCTGTTTTTT
.	.	14	TRBV6-5	TRBJ2-1	CASGVRPRGNEQFF	TGTGCCAGCGGCGTTAGACCTAGGGGCAATGAGCAGTTCTTC
.	.	15	TRBV6-1	TRBJ2-7	CASRNQGLYYYEQYF	TGTGCCAGCAGAAACCAGGGGCTGTACTACTACGAGCAGTACTTC
.	.	14	TRBV7-3	TRBJ2-7	CASSAQSGSYEQYF	TGTGCCAGCAGCGCACAGAGCGGCTCCTACGAGCAGTACTTC
TRBD2	.	17	TRBV4-1	TRBJ2-1	CASSQALPSGSDNEQFF	TGCGCCAGCAGCCAAGCCTTACCTAGCGGGAGCGACAATGAGCAGTTCTTC
TRBD2	.	15	TRBV28	TRBJ2-7	CASSITSGLSYEQYF	TGTGCCAGCAGTATTACTAGCGGACTATCCTACGAGCAGTACTTC
TRBD2	.	14	TRBV30	TRBJ2-5	CAWRLGTSLETQYF	TGTGCCTGGCGCCTAGGGACTAGCTTAGAGACCCAGTACTTC
.	.	13	TRBV7-2	TRBJ1-1	CASSLQRSTEAFF	TGTGCCAGCAGCTTACAAAGGAGTACTGAAGCTTTCTTT
.	few	13	TRBV27	TRBJ2-7	CASSLRLDYEQYF	TGTGCCAGCAGTTTGAGACTAGACTACGAGCAGTACTTC
.	.	14	TRBV5-1	TRBJ1-2	CASSLGQGHYGYTF	TGCGCCAGCAGCTTGGGGCAGGGCCACTATGGCTACACCTTC
.	.	14	TRBV9	TRBJ2-2	CASSVIANTGELFF	TGTGCCAGCAGCGTAATAGCGAACACCGGGGAGCTGTTTTTT
.	.	15	TRBV2	TRBJ1-3	CASSEYSQSGNTIYF	TGTGCCAGCAGTGAATACAGTCAGTCTGGAAACACCATATATTTT
TRBD2	.	18	TRBV9	TRBJ2-2	CASSVLAGNELNTGELFF	TGTGCCAGCAGCGTCCTAGCGGGCAATGAATTGAACACCGGGGAGCTGTTTTTT
.	.	11	TRBV6-6	TRBJ1-4	CASSNTEKLFF	TGTGCCAGCAGTAACACAGAAAAACTGTTTTTT
TRBD2	once	17	TRBV27	TRBJ2-7	CASSLLGTSGTYYEQYF	TGTGCCAGCAGTCTACTTGGGACTAGCGGGACTTACTACGAGCAGTACTTC
.	.	20	TRBV2	TRBJ2-7	CASSEASSRGSGADRYEQYF	TGTGCCAGCAGTGAAGCTTCATCGCGGGGATCGGGAGCTGATCGCTACGAGCAGTACTTC
TRBD2	.	15	TRBV5-1	TRBJ2-5	CASSSSGRYQETQYF	TGCGCCAGCAGCTCTAGCGGGAGGTACCAAGAGACCCAGTACTTC
.	once	16	TRBV6-6	TRBJ2-7	CASSYSGGQAPREQYF	TGTGCCAGCAGTTACTCCGGAGGGCAGGCCCCTCGCGAGCAGTACTTC
TRBD2	.	18	TRBV4-2	TRBJ2-3	CASSQDRSLAGGTDTQYF	TGTGCCAGCAGCCAAGATAGGTCCCTAGCGGGAGGGACAGATACGCAGTATTTT
.	.	14	TRBV19	TRBJ1-3	CASSKGQGKNTIYF	TGTGCCAGTAGTAAGGGGCAGGGGAAAAACACCATATATTTT
TRBD1	.	14	TRBV19	TRBJ1-2	CASTLDRANYGYTF	TGTGCCAGTACCCTGGACAGGGCTAACTATGGCTACACCTTC
.	.	15	TRBV5-4	TRBJ2-7	CASSDRGRGLREQYF	TGTGCCAGCAGTGACCGAGGACGGGGTCTACGGGAGCAGTACTTC
TRBD2	once	16	TRBV7-2	TRBJ2-1	CASSPLGDQGGNEQFF	TGTGCCAGCAGCCCCCTGGGGGACCAGGGAGGGAATGAGCAGTTCTTC
.	.	13	TRBV27	TRBJ2-5	CASSLSKIETQYF	TGTGCCAGCAGTTTATCCAAAATAGAGACCCAGTACTTC
.	.	13	TRBV10-1	TRBJ2-5	CASSVMAGETQYF	TGCGCCAGCAGTGTAATGGCGGGAGAGACCCAGTACTTC
.	.	14	TRBV28	TRBJ1-1	CASSLPGGNTEAFF	TGTGCCAGCAGTTTGCCGGGGGGGAACACTGAAGCTTTCTTT
.	.	14	TRBV11-2	TRBJ2-1	CASSLDQGYNEQFF	TGTGCCAGCAGCTTAGACCAGGGGTACAATGAGCAGTTCTTC
TRBD1	.	17	TRBV9	TRBJ2-3	CASSATSGTGGTDTQYF	TGTGCCAGCAGCGCCACCTCCGGGACAGGGGGTACAGATACGCAGTATTTT
.	.	14	TRBV9	TRBJ1-1	CASSVGGVNTEAFF	TGTGCCAGCAGCGTAGGGGGGGTGAACACTGAAGCTTTCTTT
.	.	15	TRBV9	TRBJ2-3	CASSVGLHGTDTQYF	TGTGCCAGCAGCGTAGGACTCCACGGGACAGATACGCAGTATTTT
.	.	19	TRBV12-1	TRBJ2-4	CASSSKRTRLYYAKNIQYF	TGTGCCAGCAGCTCCAAGAGGACTAGACTCTACTACGCCAAAAACATTCAGTACTTC
.	.	15	TRBV30	TRBJ2-3	CAWSVQSGSTDTQYF	TGTGCCTGGAGTGTACAAAGCGGGAGCACAGATACGCAGTATTTT